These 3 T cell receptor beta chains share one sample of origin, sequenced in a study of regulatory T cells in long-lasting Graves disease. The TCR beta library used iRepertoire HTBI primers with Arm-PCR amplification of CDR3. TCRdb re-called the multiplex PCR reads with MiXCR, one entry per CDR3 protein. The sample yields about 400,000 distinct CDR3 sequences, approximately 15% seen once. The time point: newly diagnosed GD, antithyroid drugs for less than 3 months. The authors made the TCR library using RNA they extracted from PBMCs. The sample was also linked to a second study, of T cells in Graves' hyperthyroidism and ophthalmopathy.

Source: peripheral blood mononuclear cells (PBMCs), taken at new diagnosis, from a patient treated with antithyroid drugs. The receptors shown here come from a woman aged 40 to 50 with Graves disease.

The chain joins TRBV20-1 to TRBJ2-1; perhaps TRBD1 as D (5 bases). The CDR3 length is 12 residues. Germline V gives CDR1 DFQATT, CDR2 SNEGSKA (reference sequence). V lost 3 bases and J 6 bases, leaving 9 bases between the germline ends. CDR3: CSARGPSNEQFF. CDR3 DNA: TGCAGTGCTAGGGGGCCGTCCAATGAGCAGTTCTTC.

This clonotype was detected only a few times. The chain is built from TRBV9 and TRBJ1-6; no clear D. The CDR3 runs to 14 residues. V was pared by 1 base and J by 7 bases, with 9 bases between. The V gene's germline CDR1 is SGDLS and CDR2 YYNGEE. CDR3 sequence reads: CASSVSAGNSPLHF. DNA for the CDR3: TGTGCCAGCAGCGTATCCGCTGGCAATTCACCCCTCCACTTT.

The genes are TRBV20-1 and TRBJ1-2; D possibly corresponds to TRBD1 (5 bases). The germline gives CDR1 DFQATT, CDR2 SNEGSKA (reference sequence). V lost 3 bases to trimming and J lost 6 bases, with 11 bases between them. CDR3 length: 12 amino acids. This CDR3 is CSASRGPDGYTF. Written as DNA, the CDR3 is TGCAGTGCTAGTAGGGGACCGGATGGCTACACCTTC.